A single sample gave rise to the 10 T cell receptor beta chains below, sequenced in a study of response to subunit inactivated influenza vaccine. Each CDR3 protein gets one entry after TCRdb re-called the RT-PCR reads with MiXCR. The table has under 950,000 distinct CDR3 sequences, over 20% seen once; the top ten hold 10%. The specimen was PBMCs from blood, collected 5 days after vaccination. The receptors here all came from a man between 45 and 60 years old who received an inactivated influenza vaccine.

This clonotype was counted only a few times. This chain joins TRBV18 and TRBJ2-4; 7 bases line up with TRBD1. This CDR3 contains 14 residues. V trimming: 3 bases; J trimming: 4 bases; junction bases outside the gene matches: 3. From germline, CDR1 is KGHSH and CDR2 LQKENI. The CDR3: CASSPSTGKNIQYF. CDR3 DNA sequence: TGTGCCAGCTCACCTTCGACAGGGAAAAACATTCAGTACTTC. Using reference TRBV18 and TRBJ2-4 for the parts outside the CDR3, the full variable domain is NAGVMQNPRHLVRRRGQEARLRCSPMKGHSHVYWYRQLPEEGLKFMVYLQKENIIDESGMPKERFSAEFPKEGPSILRIQQVVRGDSAAYFCASSPSTGKNIQYFGAGTRLSVL.

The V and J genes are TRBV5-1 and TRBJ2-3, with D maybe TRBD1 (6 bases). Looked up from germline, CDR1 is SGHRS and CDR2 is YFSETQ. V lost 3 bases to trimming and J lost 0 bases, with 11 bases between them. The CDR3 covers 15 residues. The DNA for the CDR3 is TGCGCCAGCAGCTCAACCGGGACAAGCACAGATACGCAGTATTTT. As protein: CASSSTGTSTDTQYF. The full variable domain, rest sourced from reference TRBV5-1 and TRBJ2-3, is KAGVTQTPRYLIKTRGQQVTLSCSPISGHRSVSWYQQTPGQGLQFLFEYFSETQRNKGNFPGRFSGRQFSNSRSEMNVSTLELGDSALYLCASSSTGTSTDTQYFGPGTRLTVL.

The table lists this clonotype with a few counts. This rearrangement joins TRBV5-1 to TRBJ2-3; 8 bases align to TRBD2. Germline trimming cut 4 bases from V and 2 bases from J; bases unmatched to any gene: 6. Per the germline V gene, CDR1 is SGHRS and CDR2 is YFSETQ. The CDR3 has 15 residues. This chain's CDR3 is CASSPGRGITDTQYF. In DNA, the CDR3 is TGCGCCAGCAGCCCCGGGAGGGGCATCACAGATACGCAGTATTTT.

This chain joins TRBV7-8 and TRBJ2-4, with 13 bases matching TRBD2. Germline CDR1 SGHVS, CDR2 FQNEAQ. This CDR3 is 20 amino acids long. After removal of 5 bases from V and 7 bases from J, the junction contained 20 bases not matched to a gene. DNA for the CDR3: TGTGCCAGCAGCGAGAGTAGGACTAGCGGGGGCTTCCACCAGGTGAACATTCAGTACTTC. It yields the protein CASSESRTSGGFHQVNIQYF.

The chain's CDR3 is CAVHRVATGELFF. The DNA for the CDR3 is TGTGCCGTCCACAGGGTAGCCACCGGGGAGCTGTTTTTT. The chain joins TRBV10-3 to TRBJ2-2, with D tentatively TRBD1 (6 bases). CDR1 ENHRY and CDR2 SYGVKD come from the germline V gene. The CDR3 extends over 13 amino acids. Trimming took off 11 bases at V and 4 bases at J, with 14 bases between the two ends.

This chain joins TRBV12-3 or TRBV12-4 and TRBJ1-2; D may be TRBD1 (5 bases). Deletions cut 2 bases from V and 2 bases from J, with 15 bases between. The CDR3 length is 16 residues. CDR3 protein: CASSLFVTDQNYGYTF. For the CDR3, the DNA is TGTGCCAGCAGTTTATTCGTGACAGACCAGAACTATGGCTACACCTTC.

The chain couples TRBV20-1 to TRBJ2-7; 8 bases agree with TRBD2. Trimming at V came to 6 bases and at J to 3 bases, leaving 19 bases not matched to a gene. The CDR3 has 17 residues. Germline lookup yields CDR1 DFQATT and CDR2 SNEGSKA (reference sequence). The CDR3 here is CSAVGREGGRSLYEQYF. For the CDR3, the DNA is TGCAGTGCCGTCGGACGGGAGGGGGGACGATCACTCTACGAGCAGTACTTC.

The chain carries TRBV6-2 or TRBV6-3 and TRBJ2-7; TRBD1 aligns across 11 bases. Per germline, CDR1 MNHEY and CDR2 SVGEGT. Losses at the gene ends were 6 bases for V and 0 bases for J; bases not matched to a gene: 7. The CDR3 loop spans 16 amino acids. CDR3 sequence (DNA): TGTGCCAGCAGACCAGGACAGGGGGCACTCTCCTACGAGCAGTACTTC. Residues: CASRPGQGALSYEQYF.

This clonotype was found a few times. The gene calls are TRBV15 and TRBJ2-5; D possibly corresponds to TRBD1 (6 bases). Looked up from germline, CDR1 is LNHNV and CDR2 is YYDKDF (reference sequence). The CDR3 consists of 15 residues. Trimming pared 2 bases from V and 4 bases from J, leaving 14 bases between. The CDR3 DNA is TGTGCCACCAGCAGAAAGCAGGGGCCCGCAGAGACCCAGTACTTC. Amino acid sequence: CATSRKQGPAETQYF.

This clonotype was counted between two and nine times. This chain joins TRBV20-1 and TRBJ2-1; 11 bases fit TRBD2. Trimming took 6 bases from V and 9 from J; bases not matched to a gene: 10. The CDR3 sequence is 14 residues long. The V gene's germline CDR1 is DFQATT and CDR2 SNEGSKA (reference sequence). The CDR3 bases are TGCAGTGCGTACGAACTAGCGGGAGCTTTTGAGCAGTTCTTC. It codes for CSAYELAGAFEQFF.